These T cell receptor beta chains were read from a single sample in a study of Tregs in tolerant kidney transplant recipients. Assay used: immunoSEQ multiplex PCR; TCRdb lists only in-frame clones, some missing. This sample has about 94,000 clones, with 80% to 95% found just once. The material was CD4+ T cells from blood, obtained before the transplant. Every receptor here comes from a human donor who received a combined kidney and bone marrow transplant. CDR3s include the opening cysteine and the closing phenylalanine or tryptophan. D genes are given only for firm matches. Clone size is not always given. Where it is, it says once, few, many or a class for expanded clones.

clone_size,j_call,v_call,d_call,cdr3_aa,cdr3_nt
NA,TRBJ1-6,TRBV29-1,TRBD1,CSVTTGVDSPLHF,TGCAGCGTCACGACAGGGGTTGATTCACCCCTCCACTTT
NA,TRBJ2-7,TRBV10-3,NA,CASRTGAPYEQYF,TGTGCCAGCAGAACAGGAGCGCCCTACGAGCAGTACTTC
NA,TRBJ1-5,TRBV16,NA,CASSQSSSNQPQHF,TGTGCCAGCAGCCAATCTAGTAGCAATCAGCCCCAGCATTTT
NA,TRBJ1-2,TRBV19,TRBD1,CASSTGDRPYGYTF,TGTGCCAGTAGTACCGGGGACAGACCTTATGGCTACACCTTC
NA,TRBJ2-5,TRBV4-3,TRBD2,CASSQGGTSLYQETQYF,TGCGCCAGCAGCCAGGGGGGGACTAGCTTATACCAAGAGACCCAGTACTTC
NA,TRBJ2-7,TRBV7-2,TRBD1,CASSSTGGWVEQYF,TGTGCCAGCAGCTCCACAGGGGGCTGGGTCGAGCAGTACTTC
NA,TRBJ2-5,TRBV5-5,TRBD2,CASSGGLAGETQYF,TGTGCCAGCAGCGGGGGACTAGCGGGTGAGACCCAGTACTTC
NA,TRBJ2-1,TRBV4-1,TRBD2,CASSQGRLAGRNEQFF,TGCGCCAGCAGCCAAGGGCGATTAGCGGGAAGGAATGAGCAGTTCTTC
once,TRBJ1-3,TRBV27,NA,CASSLSQGNTIYF,TGTGCCAGCAGTTTGAGTCAGGGGAACACCATATATTTT
NA,TRBJ1-2,TRBV29-1,TRBD1,CSVDGTGTPYGYTF,TGCAGCGTTGACGGGACAGGGACCCCCTATGGCTACACCTTC
NA,TRBJ2-5,TRBV29-1,TRBD2,CSGTSGETQYF,TGCAGCGGGACTAGCGGGGAGACCCAGTACTTC
NA,TRBJ2-6,TRBV5-6,NA,CASSLSGSGANVLTF,TGTGCCAGCAGCTTGTCAGGTTCTGGGGCCAACGTCCTGACTTTC
NA,TRBJ2-3,TRBV9,TRBD2,CASSTQSGTSGVTDTQYF,TGTGCCAGCAGCACCCAGTCCGGGACTAGCGGGGTGACAGATACGCAGTATTTT
NA,TRBJ1-5,TRBV23-1,NA,CASSLNTGFMDQPQHF,TGCGCCAGCAGCCTAAATACAGGGTTTATGGATCAGCCCCAGCATTTT
NA,TRBJ2-1,TRBV5-5,NA,CASSLGAQRSSYNEQFF,TGTGCCAGCAGCTTGGGGGCTCAACGAAGCTCCTACAATGAGCAGTTCTTC
NA,TRBJ1-2,TRBV5-1,TRBD1,CASSLAGTGNGYTF,TGCGCCAGCAGCTTGGCCGGGACAGGGAATGGCTACACCTTC
NA,TRBJ2-1,TRBV28,TRBD2,CASRLAGGPYNEQFF,TGTGCCAGCAGATTAGCGGGGGGGCCCTACAATGAGCAGTTCTTC
NA,TRBJ1-5,TRBV28,NA,CASSLWRGAIGNQPQHF,TGTGCCAGCAGTTTATGGCGGGGGGCGATTGGCAATCAGCCCCAGCATTTT
NA,TRBJ1-5,TRBV4-1,NA,CASSRQFSNQPQHF,TGCGCCAGCAGTCGTCAGTTTAGCAATCAGCCCCAGCATTTT
NA,TRBJ1-2,TRBV7-2,NA,CASSSSQGPQEGYTF,TGTGCCAGCAGCTCATCACAGGGCCCTCAGGAGGGCTACACCTTC
NA,TRBJ1-2,TRBV12-5,NA,CASGLPVGGVGGYTF,TGTGCTAGTGGTTTGCCTGTGGGGGGAGTCGGTGGCTACACCTTC
NA,TRBJ2-3,TRBV9,NA,CASSGRRRVSTDTQYF,TGTGCCAGCAGCGGCCGGAGGAGGGTGAGCACAGATACGCAGTATTTT
NA,TRBJ2-1,TRBV7-2,NA,CASSDQGITYNEQFF,TGTGCCAGCAGCGATCAGGGGATTACGTACAATGAGCAGTTCTTC